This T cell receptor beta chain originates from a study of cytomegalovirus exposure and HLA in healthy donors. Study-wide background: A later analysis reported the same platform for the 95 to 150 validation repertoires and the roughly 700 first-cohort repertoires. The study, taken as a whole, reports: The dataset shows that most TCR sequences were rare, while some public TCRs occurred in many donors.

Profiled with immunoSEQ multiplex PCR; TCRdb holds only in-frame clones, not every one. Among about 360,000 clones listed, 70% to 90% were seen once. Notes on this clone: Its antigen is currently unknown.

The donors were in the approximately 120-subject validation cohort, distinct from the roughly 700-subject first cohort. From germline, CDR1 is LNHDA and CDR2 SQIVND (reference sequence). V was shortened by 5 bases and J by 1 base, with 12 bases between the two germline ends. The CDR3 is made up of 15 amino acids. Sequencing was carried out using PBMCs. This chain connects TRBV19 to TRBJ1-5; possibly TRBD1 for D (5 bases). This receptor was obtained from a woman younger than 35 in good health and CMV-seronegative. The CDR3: CASSWGGGSNQPQHF. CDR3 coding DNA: TGTGCCAGTAGTTGGGGGGGTGGGAGCAATCAGCCCCAGCATTTT.